This T cell receptor beta chain was sequenced in a study of CD4 T cells in relation to SARS-CoV-2 and coronaviruses. Study at large: Of the patients, about 8 were male, 4 female, two Hispanic. Study-wide results and limits: Crossreactivity was assessed only for spike protein, not other viral proteins. Approximately 65% of donors had memory CD4+ clonotypes crossrecognizing SARS-CoV-2 and common cold coronavirus spike.

CDR3 size: 11 residues. Trimming removed 3 bases from V and 5 bases from J, with 7 bases in between. The germline CDR1 and CDR2 sequences are DFQATT and SNEGSKA (reference sequence). Notes on this clone: Its antigen is not identified.

Naive and memory CD4+ T cells were separated from cryopreserved PBMCs. Assay used: immunoSEQ multiplex PCR; TCRdb lists only in-frame clones, some missing. The table shows fewer than 14,000 clones, with 75% to 90% occurring only once. The TCR originated in an adult with COVID-19. The chain employs TRBV20-1 and TRBJ2-5; D unclear. Sequencing was done on a sample of naive CD4+ T cells from PBMCs. Subset defined: naive CD4+ T cells isolated by negative enrichment. This CDR3 is CSASLGETQYF. Written as DNA, the CDR3 is TGCAGTGCTAGCCTAGGGGAGACCCAGTACTTC.